This T cell receptor beta chain stems from a study of blood T cell repertoires in COVID-19. Study details: Nucleic acid was either cDNA or gDNA, and it came from T cells, B-cell-depleted T cells, or PBMCs.

V was shortened by 4 bases and J by 5 bases, with 3 bases between the two germline ends. CDR1 SNHLY and CDR2 FYNNEI come from the germline V gene. CDR3 length: 10 amino acids. As handled by the study authors: Amplifying reference gene primers gave estimates of nucleated cell counts. Clones were sequenced by immunoSEQ multiplex PCR, and TCRdb holds only the in-frame ones, with some missing. D and trimming come from the DNA, and the V and J calls and clone size come from that table. In the table there are some 100,000 clones, approximately 90% of which are singletons. Input material: peripheral blood. The chain couples TRBV2 to TRBJ2-7, with D uncertain. The clonotype originates from a woman of 80 years or more with active COVID-19. CDR3 in DNA: TGTGCCAGCAGTGTCAACGAGCAGTACTTC. It encodes CASSVNEQYF.